Below, 25 T cell receptor beta chains from the same sample are listed, as sequenced in a study of blood T cell repertoires in COVID-19. Profiling relied on immunoSEQ multiplex PCR, and the TCRdb table lists in-frame clones only, not all of them. The sample lists 150,000 or so clones; roughly 84% were seen once. Sequencing used PBMCs or T cells enriched from blood (not recorded which). The origin of the receptors is a woman aged 45-65 years who had recovered from COVID-19.

The rearrangement joins TRBV2 to TRBJ1-5; TRBD1 aligns across 9 bases. The CDR3 consists of 15 residues. Germline loops: CDR1 SNHLY, CDR2 FYNNEI. Trimming cost V 6 bases and J 3 bases; bases outside gene matches: 6. CDR3 coding DNA: TGTGCCAGCAGGGGACAGGGCGATTCCAATCAGCCCCAGCATTTT. Translation: CASRGQGDSNQPQHF.

The J gene is TRBJ2-3, the V gene TRBV14; 8 bases align to TRBD1. Germline CDR1 SGHDN, CDR2 FVKESK. With V trimmed by 4 bases and J by 4 bases, 4 bases remained unmatched. The CDR3 has 14 amino acids. CDR3 region: CASSRGQGPDTQYF. The CDR3 region has the DNA TGTGCCAGCAGCCGAGGACAGGGCCCAGATACGCAGTATTTT.

This chain links TRBV2 with TRBJ2-4; D is undetermined. The germline gives CDR1 SNHLY, CDR2 FYNNEI. V was cut by 6 bases and J by 7 bases, with 19 bases left in between. This CDR3 has 15 amino acids. The CDR3 loop is CASRPNRAPVNIQYF. In DNA, the CDR3 is TGTGCCAGCAGACCAAACAGAGCCCCTGTGAACATTCAGTACTTC.

The chain joins TRBV10-2 to TRBJ1-6, with TRBD1 as a possible D gene (6 bases). The CDR3 length is 13 residues. In germline, CDR1 is WSHSY, CDR2 SAAADI. Trimming removed 4 bases at V and 6 bases at J, with 7 bases between. CDR3 in amino acids: CASSVQGNSPLHF. The CDR3 DNA reads TGCGCCAGCAGTGTACAGGGTAATTCACCCCTCCACTTT.

This rearrangement joins TRBV19 to TRBJ1-3; TRBD1 is a possible D gene (5 bases). Trimming removed 6 bases from V and 0 bases from J, with 12 bases in between. The CDR3 totals 15 residues. The germline V gene has CDR1 LNHDA and CDR2 SQIVND (reference sequence). CDR3 protein: CASRDIDTSGNTIYF. CDR3 sequence (DNA): TGTGCCAGTAGGGACATAGATACCTCTGGAAACACCATATATTTT.

The chain has TRBV2 and TRBJ2-1; 10 positions match TRBD1. The V gene end was trimmed by 9 bases and the J gene end by 5 bases; junction bases not matched to a gene: 7. This CDR3 region has 14 residues. Germline V gives CDR1 SNHLY, CDR2 FYNNEI. This CDR3 is CASTGTGVNNEQFF. DNA of the CDR3: TGTGCCAGTACCGGGACAGGGGTTAACAATGAGCAGTTCTTC.

V and J are TRBV3-1 (or the pseudogene TRBV3-2) and TRBJ1-1; TRBD1 aligns across 7 bases. The CDR3 spans 16 residues. The germline gives CDR1 LGHDT, CDR2 YNNKEL (reference sequence). With V trimmed by 0 bases and J by 0 bases, 4 bases remained unmatched. The CDR3: CASSQDRGTVNTEAFF. The CDR3 region has the DNA TGTGCCAGCAGCCAAGATCGGGGGACAGTGAACACTGAAGCTTTCTTT.

The CDR3 bases are TGTGCCTGGATACCGACGGGGAGAAACACTGAAGCTTTCTTT. Translating it yields CAWIPTGRNTEAFF. This rearrangement joins TRBV30 to TRBJ1-1; the D is unclear. V was clipped by 4 bases and J by 2 bases, with 14 bases between them. CDR1 and CDR2 (germline): GTSNPN, SVGIG (reference sequence). The CDR3 consists of 14 residues.

This chain joins TRBV11-2 and TRBJ2-3, with a tentative D call TRBD1 (5 bases). V was clipped by 2 bases and J by 2 bases, with 8 bases between them. This CDR3 region has 14 residues. Germline V gene data show CDR1 as SGHAT and CDR2 as FQNNGV. For the CDR3, the DNA is TGTGCCAGCAGCTTAAGACAGACCACAGATACGCAGTATTTT. It yields the protein CASSLRQTTDTQYF.

The CDR3: CASSLGGHSYEQYF. The CDR3 DNA reads as TGTGCCAGCAGCTTAGGGGGGCACTCCTACGAGCAGTACTTC. This chain connects TRBV9 to TRBJ2-7; the D call may be TRBD1 or TRBD2 (6 bases each). This CDR3 has 14 residues. Germline assignment: CDR1 SGDLS and CDR2 YYNGEE. V lost 4 bases to trimming and J lost 0 bases, with 11 bases between them.

The chain couples TRBV30 to TRBJ1-5; D might be TRBD1 (5 bases). Trimming removed 0 bases from V and 0 bases from J, with 12 bases in between. The germline gives CDR1 GTSNPN, CDR2 SVGIG (reference sequence). The CDR3 is 16 residues long. The CDR3 spells CAWSVAGHYSNQPQHF. In DNA form, the CDR3 reads TGTGCCTGGAGTGTAGCAGGACACTATAGCAATCAGCCCCAGCATTTT.

In its sample, this clone was seen a few times. This chain connects TRBV7-9 to TRBJ2-1; 8 nucleotides line up with TRBD2. Germline CDR1 reads SEHNR; CDR2 reads FQNEAQ (reference sequence). This CDR3 has 15 amino acids. V lost 0 bases, J lost 9 bases, and 7 bases stayed unmatched. The CDR3 region is CASSLAAGGSGEQFF. CDR3 in DNA: TGTGCCAGCAGCTTAGCGGCGGGAGGATCTGGTGAGCAGTTCTTC. Supplemented by reference TRBV7-9 and TRBJ2-1, the full variable domain reads DTGVSQNPRHKITKRGQNVTFRCDPISEHNRLYWYRQTLGQGPEFLTYFQNEAQLEKSRLLSDRFSAERPKGSFSTLEIQRTEQGDSAMYLCASSLAAGGSGEQFFGPGTRLTVL.

This CDR3 reads CASSSGTGSFYGYTF. In DNA form, the CDR3 reads TGTGCCAGCAGTAGTGGAACAGGGAGTTTCTATGGCTACACCTTC. V gene TRBV2 combines with J gene TRBJ1-2, with D perhaps TRBD1 (6 bases). This CDR3 is built from 15 residues. V lost 5 bases and J 4 bases, leaving 17 bases between the germline ends. The V gene's germline CDR1 is SNHLY and CDR2 FYNNEI.

The chain employs TRBV7-2 and TRBJ2-1, with TRBD2 matching 7 bases. The ends lost 5 bases at V and 7 bases at J; junction bases unmatched: 11. Germline values: CDR1 SGHTA, CDR2 FQGNSA. The CDR3 runs 15 residues. CDR3 sequence (DNA): TGTGCCAGCAGCGAACGAGGACTAGTGGGGAATGAGCAGTTCTTC. Protein: CASSERGLVGNEQFF.

V usage is TRBV14 and J usage is TRBJ2-7; 14 positions match TRBD2. J lost 7 bases, V lost 5 bases, and 10 bases had no gene match. Germline loops: CDR1 SGHDN, CDR2 FVKESK. The CDR3 is 16 amino acids. The CDR3 sequence is CASSLTSGRDYVEQYF. In DNA, the CDR3 is TGTGCCAGCAGCTTGACTAGCGGGAGGGACTACGTGGAGCAGTACTTC. The whole variable domain, remainder taken from reference TRBV14 and TRBJ2-7, is EAGVTQFPSHSVIEKGQTVTLRCDPISGHDNLYWYRRVMGKEIKFLLHFVKESKQDESGMPNNRFLAERTGGTYSTLKVQPAELEDSGVYFCASSLTSGRDYVEQYFGPGTRLTVT.

Regarding this clone: Other DNA sequences of this sample code for an identical CDR3. The V call is TRBV11-2, the J call TRBJ2-7, with 10 bases aligning to TRBD1. The trim removed 1 base at V and 0 bases at J, leaving 6 bases unmatched. CDR1 SGHAT and CDR2 FQNNGV come from the germline V gene. The CDR3 loop spans 17 amino acids. The CDR3 protein is CASSLGTGGPSSYEQYF. CDR3 DNA: TGTGCCAGCAGCTTAGGGACAGGGGGGCCTAGCTCCTACGAGCAGTACTTC.

The chain combines TRBV4-2 with TRBJ2-1, with D tentatively TRBD2 (6 bases). The CDR3 consists of 16 residues. Per the germline V gene, CDR1 is LGHNA and CDR2 is YNFKEQ. V was pared by 3 bases and J by 0 bases, with 12 bases between. The CDR3 coding sequence is TGTGCCAGCAGCCACGGGAGCGGAAGCTCCTACAATGAGCAGTTCTTC. Amino acids: CASSHGSGSSYNEQFF.

V usage is TRBV2 and J usage is TRBJ1-1; possibly TRBD1 for D (5 bases). Trimming stripped 6 bases from V and 4 bases from J, with 15 bases between. The CDR3 loop spans 14 amino acids. Per the germline V gene, CDR1 is SNHLY and CDR2 is FYNNEI. CDR3 DNA sequence: TGTGCCAGCAGAAACCCGATGACAGTCACTGAAGCTTTCTTT. Encoded protein: CASRNPMTVTEAFF.

The chain recombines TRBV5-1 with TRBJ1-1; TRBD1 aligns across 7 bases. The V gene's germline CDR1 is SGHRS and CDR2 YFSETQ. The CDR3 covers 14 residues. J lost 4 bases, V lost 2 bases, and 5 bases had no gene match. CDR3 DNA sequence: TGCGCCAGCAGCTTCGACAGGGTTGGCACTGAAGCTTTCTTT. It specifies CASSFDRVGTEAFF.

V is TRBV29-1 and J is TRBJ1-1; D not certain. Trimming removed 2 bases at V and 1 base at J, with 8 bases between. CDR3 length equals 13 residues. Germline loops: CDR1 SQVTM, CDR2 ANQGSEA. The CDR3 region is CSVEFSGNTEAFF. As DNA, the CDR3 is TGCAGCGTTGAATTCTCGGGGAACACTGAAGCTTTCTTT.

The rearrangement uses TRBV10-3 and TRBJ1-1, with 9 bases matching TRBD1. V dropped 4 bases and J dropped 5; count of bases not matched to a gene: 8. The germline V gene has CDR1 ENHRY and CDR2 SYGVKD. The CDR3 totals 15 residues. The CDR3 region is CAISADGQGRTEAFF. In nucleotides, the CDR3 is TGTGCCATCAGTGCAGACGGACAGGGGAGGACTGAAGCTTTCTTT.

V and J are TRBV27 and TRBJ2-1, with 10 bases identical to TRBD2. This CDR3 spans 18 amino acids. V was clipped by 5 bases and J by 1 base; unmatched bases: 11. Germline CDR1 is MNHEY and CDR2 is SMNVEV (reference sequence). The CDR3 nucleotides read TGTGCCAGCAGTCCCCGGGCTAGCGGGAGTCCGTCCTACAATGAGCAGTTCTTC. Encoded protein: CASSPRASGSPSYNEQFF.

The CDR3 region is CAISVQTAGNSPLHF. For the CDR3, the DNA is TGTGCCATCAGTGTTCAGACAGCAGGGAATTCACCCCTCCACTTT. This sequence joins TRBV10-3 and TRBJ1-6, with a tentative D call TRBD1 (5 bases). The CDR3 covers 15 residues. The V end lost 4 bases, the J end lost 7 bases, and 14 bases lay between the germline ends. Germline CDR1 is ENHRY and CDR2 is SYGVKD.

In regard to this clone: The sample holds other DNA sequences that translate to the same CDR3. The chain couples TRBV19 to TRBJ1-1, with D tentatively TRBD1 (6 bases). CDR1 and CDR2 from the germline V gene are LNHDA and SQIVND (reference sequence). Trimming cost V 5 bases and J 3 bases, with 10 bases left between them. This CDR3 has 13 amino acids. CDR3 bases: TGTGCCAGTAGTGGAACAGGGTACACTGAAGCTTTCTTT. This gives the protein CASSGTGYTEAFF.

V is TRBV2 and J is TRBJ1-1, with D perhaps TRBD1 (6 bases). Germline lookup yields CDR1 SNHLY and CDR2 FYNNEI. Deletions cut 6 bases from V and 3 bases from J, with 14 bases between. CDR3 length: 14 amino acids. The CDR3, as DNA: TGTGCCAGCAGGGACAGAGGCCCCGACACTGAAGCTTTCTTT. Protein product: CASRDRGPDTEAFF.